The TCR beta chain under discussion was sequenced for a study of blood T cells in healthy people across ages (dated by TCRdb to the mid-2010s). The study in broad terms: Template switching captured roughly one uniquely barcoded TCR beta cDNA molecule per two T cells in model experiments. Four age groups were formed from the donors: young (average roughly 16 years), middle-aged (around 40), aged (more than 55) and long-lived (82). The study measured age-related changes in TCR beta repertoire diversity using deep sequencing normalized with unique cDNA molecular identifiers. The study analyzed two additional independent replicas of 1 million unique cDNA reads from the same blood draw for two donors, one aged 18 to 30 and one aged 80 or older. Broader findings and caveats from the paper: A strong correlation was found between observed TCR beta diversity and the percentage of naive T cells measured by flow cytometry. Compared with the aged group, more naive CD4+ T cells, fewer expanded clones and increased TCR diversity were shown by the long-lived group, suggesting age selection. Observed TCR beta diversity per million T cells fell roughly linearly with age, and a significant reduction was already apparent by age approximately 41. Total diversity estimates from one million sequenced T cells were considered lower bounds and underestimates. Because profiling used bulk unsorted PBMCs, naive and antigen-experienced compartments could not be compared conclusively. The CMV infection status of donors was not known, potentially confounding age-related changes in expanded clonotypes.

About this clonotype: Its cognate antigen has yet to be identified. Base qualities are not at hand, and no much larger clone is one base apart.

Library preparation employed 5' RACE. Reads for this sample came from an Illumina HiSeq 2500. The second PCR ran for about 7 to 11 cycles and used a J-beta primer mix along with a sample-barcoded 5' primer. Each TCR beta cDNA molecule received a unique molecular identifier from a template-switch 5' adaptor carrying 12 random nucleotides. Each sample yielded at least 3 million CDR3-containing paired-end reads. First-strand cDNA synthesis was performed from all RNA using the Mint cDNA synthesis kit, with priming by a TRBC-specific oligonucleotide. After uracil-DNA glycosylase treatment, a first 18-cycle PCR used universal primers M1SS and BC2_uni_R on all cDNA. The original pipeline was this. For normalization, 1 million high-quality reads were randomly selected from each sample, with every read carrying a distinct molecular identifier. Reads sharing molecular identifiers were discarded rather than binned into consensus sequences. MiTCR, run with a Q25 quality threshold and the strictest error-elimination algorithm, handled CDR3 identification, clonotype clustering and error correction. Lower-bound total TCR beta diversity was estimated with a nonparametric unseen species model using Euler transformation. The public reads were reanalyzed by TCRdb: fastp trimming at Q25, MiXCR alignment, in-frame beta chains only. Here each entry gathers all rows of one CDR3 protein and keeps the most common genes and DNA. The V and J calls here are based on TCRdb, not the publication. The sample table records about 780,000 distinct CDR3 sequences; about 26% of these occur just once. The ten largest clones take up under 3% of the sample.

Systemically healthy Caucasian individuals from Russia, 35 to 50 in total and aged about 6 to 90 years, were included as donors. Approximately 9 milliliters of peripheral blood were collected from each donor into EDTA-treated Vacutainer tubes. Ficoll-Paque density-gradient centrifugation was used to isolate PBMCs, with at least 6 million obtained per sample. Total RNA was extracted from PBMCs with Trizol reagent, with at least 6 micrograms obtained per sample. For every donor, flow cytometry on a PBMC aliquot measured the percentage of naive CD45RAhigh/CD27high T cells. Relative to germline, V is missing 6 bases and J is missing 0 bases, with 8 bases of the junction outside any gene match. From the cysteine through the phenylalanine, the CDR3 covers 16 amino acids. Only the CDR3 DNA is retained, 48 bases long and in frame from the first base. CDR1 and CDR2 are read off the germline V gene (reference sequence) as MNHEY and SMNVEV.

This sample was also put to use in a study of T cells of mothers and their children. As described in the second report: The donors were nine systemically healthy Caucasian individuals, made up of three mothers and their six children. cDNA synthesis consumed the entire amount of extracted RNA, loaded at around 1.4 ug RNA in each 15 ul reaction. In the second PCR, sample barcodes and 2-4 random nucleotides were introduced via the M1S primer. Each mother yielded over 9 million TCR beta CDR3 reads and each child some 3 million reads. In both related and unrelated pairs, thymic selection shapes the output of TCR recombination in a similar way, with inherited differences having only a minor effect. Normalized repertoire overlap in related mother-child pairs was always slightly higher than in unrelated mother-child pairs, but the difference was never significant. No persistent microchimeric T cell clones were found, with a detection sensitivity of approximately 100 clones per million clonotypes. Deep NGS was used in the study to compare the TCR beta repertoires of mothers and children and to look for features that separate related mother-child pairs from unrelated individuals. On average, the children were around 11 +/- 4 years old, while the mothers were approximately 41 +/- 4 years old. Libraries were sequenced on Illumina HiSeq 2000 with 100+100 nt paired-end reads after adapter ligation with NEBNext reagents. To prevent cross-contamination, the mother and child libraries were prepared a month apart and were sequenced in separate runs. Between about 500,000 and 2,300,000 distinct TCR beta clonotypes were identified per donor. Naive TCR beta clonotypes were estimated from low-frequency clonotypes matched to each donor's FACS-determined naive share, without sorting.

The specimen sequenced was blood. The rearrangement joined TRBV27 to TRBJ2-3; 8 central bases correspond to TRBD2. The clonotype originates from a boy aged 5-17 years in good health. The DNA is TGTGCCAGCAGCACTCTACTAGCGGATAGCACAGATACGCAGTATTTT. Protein translation: CASSTLLADSTDTQYF.